The 22 T cell receptor beta chains in this list originate from one sample, sequenced in a study of metastatic and nonmetastatic thyroid tumors. All patients were treatment-naive before thyroid surgery. Through MiXCR, TCRdb re-clonotyped the PCR reads. The repertoire includes some 30,000 clones, 10% to 13% of them detected once, and around 16% sits in the top ten. The source material was blood. These receptors all come from a female donor with papillary thyroid cancer or a benign thyroid nodule (not recorded which). Some clones in this sample may be carry-over from other donors' samples.

The J gene is TRBJ1-1, the V gene TRBV18, with a tentative D call TRBD1 (5 bases). The CDR3 length is 16 residues. Germline V gives CDR1 KGHSH, CDR2 LQKENI. With 3 bases removed from V and 2 bases from J, the gap between germline ends came to 16 bases. In nucleotides, the CDR3 is TGTGCCAGCTCACCCCCGGGTGGGGGAGCAAACACTGAAGCTTTCTTT. Its protein product is CASSPPGGGANTEAFF.

Points on this clone: A clone one base away is much larger, so this may be a read error. The rearrangement uses TRBV5-1 and TRBJ2-2, with 10 bases lining up with TRBD1. Germline-derived CDR1 and CDR2 are SGHRS and YFSETQ. The CDR3 extends over 16 amino acids. Written as DNA, the CDR3 is TGCGCCAACAGCAAAGACAGGGGGCAGAACACCGGGGAGCTGTTTTTT. This gives the protein CANSKDRGQNTGELFF.

This clone was seen many times. The chain recombines TRBV5-5 with TRBJ2-1, with 14 bases that match TRBD2. CDR1 SGHKS and CDR2 YYEKEE come from the germline V gene (reference sequence). This CDR3 region has 20 residues. V dropped 2 bases and J dropped 2; count of bases not matched to a gene: 12. This CDR3 reads CASSFADFPGLAGAYNEQFF. Written as DNA, the CDR3 is TGTGCCAGCAGCTTCGCCGATTTCCCGGGACTAGCGGGAGCCTACAATGAGCAGTTCTTC. The variable domain in full, with the rest retrieved from reference TRBV5-5 and TRBJ2-1, is DAGVTQSPTHLIKTRGQQVTLRCSPISGHKSVSWYQQVLGQGPQFIFQYYEKEERGRGNFPDRFSARQFPNYSSELNVNALLLGDSALYLCASSFADFPGLAGAYNEQFFGPGTRLTVL.

CDR3 region: CASSVISGSSTDTQYF. DNA of the CDR3: TGTGCCAGCAGCGTTATTAGCGGGAGTTCTACAGATACGCAGTATTTT. The chain combines TRBV9 with TRBJ2-3; 9 positions agree with TRBD2. V lost 2 bases, J lost 3 bases, and 7 bases stayed unmatched. Germline-derived CDR1 and CDR2 are SGDLS and YYNGEE. The CDR3 totals 16 residues.

This clone was detected a few times. The V gene is TRBV6-1, the J gene TRBJ1-2, with 11 bases matching TRBD1. The CDR3 consists of 16 residues. Trimming removed 4 bases from V and 7 bases from J; junction bases left unmatched: 11. From germline, CDR1 is MNHNS and CDR2 SASEGT. In DNA, the CDR3 is TGTGCCAGCAGTGCGGGACAGGGGGATGGATTGGGTGGCTACACCTTC. It encodes CASSAGQGDGLGGYTF.

This clone appeared many times. The chain links TRBV19 to TRBJ1-5; weak D call: TRBD1 (5 bases). CDR1 LNHDA and CDR2 SQIVND come from the germline V gene (reference sequence). CDR3 size: 15 residues. V was clipped by 3 bases and J by 1 base, with 10 bases between them. Written as DNA, the CDR3 is TGTGCCAGTAGTATCTCTGGGGCGAGCAATCAGCCCCAGCATTTT. Amino acids: CASSISGASNQPQHF.

In its sample, this clone was seen many times. This chain uses TRBV5-1 with TRBJ1-2, with D possibly TRBD1 on 6 matching bases. CDR3 length equals 15 residues. V shed 7 bases and J shed 3 bases, with 19 bases lying between them. Looked up from germline, CDR1 is SGHRS and CDR2 is YFSETQ. DNA for the CDR3: TGCGCCAGCCGTCCTTATTCAGGGGTAGACTATGGCTACACCTTC. It codes for CASRPYSGVDYGYTF.

On this clone: Germline and junction disagree at one end, which may indicate a read error. V is TRBV20-1 and J is TRBJ1-2; maybe TRBD1 (6 bases). The CDR3 contains 16 residues. Per germline, CDR1 DFQATT and CDR2 SNEGSKA (reference sequence). The CDR3 protein is CSARGRKRGDGYGHTF. The CDR3 coding sequence is TGCAGTGCTAGGGGCCGAAAGAGGGGGGACGGATATGGCCACACCTTC.

This clone was observed a few times. V gene TRBV6-1 combines with J gene TRBJ2-7; 8 bases align to TRBD1. Germline CDR1 MNHNS, CDR2 SASEGT. After removal of 5 bases from V and 0 bases from J, the junction contained 6 bases not matched to a gene. The CDR3 length is 15 residues. The CDR3, as DNA: TGTGCCAGCAGTCAAGGACAGGGCAGCTCCTACGAGCAGTACTTC. It translates to CASSQGQGSSYEQYF.

The sample holds many counts of this clone. It may be a read error: a sequence one base away is much more abundant. CDR3 sequence reads: CAGSLPLGRTNTGELFF. The DNA of the CDR3 is TGTGCCGGCAGCTTACCGTTAGGGAGGACAAACACCGGGGAGCTGTTTTTT. This chain joins TRBV11-1 and TRBJ2-2, with a weak D call TRBD2 (6 bases). The CDR3 has 17 amino acids. CDR1 SGHAT and CDR2 FQDESV come from the germline V gene (reference sequence).

This clone was seen ten or more times. This same CDR3 is encoded by further DNA sequences in the sample. The CDR3 protein is CASSQVSQGRSSYEQYF. CDR3 bases: TGCGCCAGCAGCCAAGTGTCGCAGGGCAGGAGCTCCTACGAGCAGTACTTC. The V gene is TRBV4-1, the J gene TRBJ2-7, with D tentatively TRBD1 (5 bases). Germline V gene data show CDR1 as MGHRA and CDR2 as YSYEKL. CDR3 length: 17 amino acids. The ends were cut back, 1 base at V and 0 bases at J, with 16 bases in the middle.

This clone was recorded many times. The chain uses TRBV19 and TRBJ1-2; 10 nucleotides agree with TRBD1. Germline assignment: CDR1 LNHDA and CDR2 SQIVND (reference sequence). Trimming cost V 5 bases and J 2 bases; bases outside gene matches: 5. This CDR3 comprises 15 residues. This chain's CDR3 is CASSGRGQGNYGYTF. The CDR3 DNA sequence: TGTGCCAGTAGTGGAAGGGGACAGGGGAACTATGGCTACACCTTC.

For the CDR3, the DNA is TGTGCCAGCAGTTACTCCCTCGGGTACGAGCAGTACTTC. The encoded protein is CASSYSLGYEQYF. The J gene is TRBJ2-7, the V gene TRBV6-2 or TRBV6-3, with D unclear. This CDR3 has 13 amino acids. Trimming cost V 0 bases and J 4 bases, with 7 bases left between them. Per the germline V gene, CDR1 is MNHEY and CDR2 is SVGEGT.

There are many counts of this clone. The rearrangement joins TRBV15 to TRBJ1-2; D ambiguous. V lost 1 base, J lost 7 bases, and 19 bases lay in between. This CDR3 region has 16 residues. The germline V gene encodes CDR1 LNHNV and CDR2 YYDKDF (reference sequence). DNA of the CDR3: TGTGCCACCAGCAGAGGAATGGGCGATGGGGATAGTGGCTACACCTTC. This sequence encodes CATSRGMGDGDSGYTF.

This clone was recorded a few times. In DNA form, the CDR3 reads TGTGCCAGCAGTTTCTCACTCCACGAGCAGTACTTC. This codes for CASSFSLHEQYF. The chain carries TRBV6-5 and TRBJ2-7; D is ambiguous. The germline CDR1 and CDR2 sequences are MNHEY and SVGAGI. Trimming shortened V by 4 bases and J by 5 bases, and 9 bases separated the two germline ends. The CDR3 is made up of 12 amino acids.

The table lists this clone with many counts. The chain couples TRBV5-4 to TRBJ2-1; D may be TRBD1 (5 bases). Germline CDR1 is SGHNT and CDR2 is YYREEE (reference sequence). The CDR3 totals 15 residues. Trimming stripped 0 bases from V and 8 bases from J, with 15 bases between. CDR3 residues: CASSLDRSRADEQFF. CDR3 DNA sequence: TGTGCCAGCAGCTTGGATCGGAGCAGGGCCGATGAGCAGTTCTTC.

The chain is built from TRBV6-2 or TRBV6-3 and TRBJ1-1; D not certain. The ends were cut back, 4 bases at V and 5 bases at J, with 5 bases in the middle. This CDR3 has 11 residues. Germline V lookup: CDR1 MNHEY, CDR2 SVGEGT. DNA for the CDR3: TGTGCCAGCAGTTGGGGAACTGAAGCTTTCTTT. Encoded protein: CASSWGTEAFF.

Turning to this clone: This may be a read error, as it is one base from a much larger clone. V usage is TRBV9 and J usage is TRBJ2-5; no clear D gene. The CDR3 has 14 amino acids. The germline CDR1 and CDR2 sequences are SGDLS and YYNGEE. The CDR3 nucleotides are TGTGCCAGCAGCCCCCGACCGTTCGGTGAGACCCAGCACTTC. This encodes CASSPRPFGETQHF.

This clone appeared many times. The chain links TRBV6-2 or TRBV6-3 to TRBJ2-3; possibly TRBD1 for D (5 bases). This CDR3 region has 14 residues. Germline CDR1 is MNHEY and CDR2 is SVGEGT. The V end lost 10 bases, the J end lost 4 bases, and 18 bases lay between the germline ends. The CDR3 DNA sequence: TGTGCCACCCTACACAGGATACGGCCAGATACGCAGTATTTT. Encoded protein: CATLHRIRPDTQYF.

V is TRBV7-2 and J is TRBJ2-5; D remains unclear. The V end was cut by 7 bases, the J end by 3 bases, with 6 bases between. This CDR3 is built from 11 residues. Germline loops: CDR1 SGHTA, CDR2 FQGNSA. The DNA of the CDR3 is TGTGCCAGCACCGCCGAAGAGACCCAGTACTTC. Translation: CASTAEETQYF. The full variable domain, in which reference TRBV7-2 and TRBJ2-5 provide the parts outside the CDR3, is GAGVSQSPSNKVTEKGKDVELRCDPISGHTALYWYRQSLGQGLEFLIYFQGNSAPDKSGLPSDRFSAERTGGSVSTLTIQRTQQEDSAVYLCASTAEETQYFGPGTRLLVL.

This clone was recorded many times. This chain links TRBV20-1 with TRBJ1-1; D may be TRBD1 (5 bases). Germline CDR1 is DFQATT and CDR2 is SNEGSKA (reference sequence). The V end lost 5 bases, the J end lost 1 base, and 17 bases lay between the germline ends. The CDR3 is 15 amino acids. CDR3 sequence: CSASHPDRPNTEAFF. The DNA for the CDR3 is TGCAGTGCTTCCCACCCCGACAGACCGAACACTGAAGCTTTCTTT.

This clone showed up many times. The V and J genes are TRBV11-1 and TRBJ1-4, with D uncertain. Germline values: CDR1 SGHAT, CDR2 FQDESV (reference sequence). The V end lost 3 bases, the J end lost 8 bases, and 13 bases lay between the germline ends. This CDR3 is built from 14 residues. CDR3 nucleotide sequence: TGTGCCAGCAGCTTCTCCGGGTTAAACGAAAAACTGTTTTTT. It encodes CASSFSGLNEKLFF. Complete variable domain (other parts from reference TRBV11-1 and TRBJ1-4): EAEVAQSPRYKITEKSQAVAFWCDPISGHATLYWYRQILGQGPELLVQFQDESVVDDSQLPKDRFSAERLKGVDSTLKIQPAELGDSAMYLCASSFSGLNEKLFFGSGTQLSVL.